This entry lists 26 T cell receptor beta chains sequenced from one sample in a study of cytomegalovirus exposure and HLA in healthy donors. The PCR used 60 Vbeta and 13 Jbeta primers. The protocol was immunoSEQ multiplex PCR, while the TCRdb copy is restricted to in-frame clones and leaves out a portion. The sample carries 100,000 or so clones, about 83% recorded once. Sequenced input: PBMCs. The receptors come from a young man in good health and CMV-seronegative.

This clone was observed a single time. The chain joins TRBV13 to TRBJ2-1; D gene uncertain. In germline, CDR1 is PRHDT, CDR2 FYEKMQ (reference sequence). The length of the CDR3 is 16 residues. V lost 1 base to trimming and J lost 3 bases, with 13 bases between them. CDR3 bases: TGTGCCAGCAGCTTAGCCCTGTCACAGATCTACAATGAGCAGTTCTTC. Amino acids: CASSLALSQIYNEQFF.

The genes are TRBV4-3 and TRBJ2-2; no clear D gene. This CDR3 has 16 amino acids. Per the germline V gene, CDR1 is LGHNA and CDR2 is YSLEER. The germline V and J ends were trimmed by 5 bases and 5 bases, with 18 bases remaining between them. CDR3 nucleotide sequence: TGCGCCAGCAGCGCCCAAGTCGTTTCCACAACCGGGGAGCTGTTTTTT. Translation gives CASSAQVVSTTGELFF.

This chain joins TRBV10-3 and TRBJ2-1, with 15 bases that match TRBD2. The CDR3 extends over 18 amino acids. V shed 5 bases, J shed 0 bases, and the junction held 5 bases outside the gene matches. In germline, CDR1 is ENHRY, CDR2 SYGVKD. CDR3: CAISLGLAGGSSYNEQFF. The CDR3 DNA reads as TGTGCCATCAGTTTGGGACTAGCGGGAGGTAGCTCCTACAATGAGCAGTTCTTC.

The V gene is TRBV6-5, the J gene TRBJ2-5; 7 bases line up with TRBD2. V trimming: 6 bases; J trimming: 1 base; junction bases outside the gene matches: 8. The CDR3 totals 15 residues. CDR1 and CDR2 (germline): MNHEY, SVGAGI. This chain's CDR3 is CASSLLGLIQETQYF. The DNA of the CDR3 is TGTGCCAGCAGCCTACTGGGACTAATCCAAGAGACCCAGTACTTC.

The chain couples TRBV4-1 to TRBJ1-5; tentatively, D is TRBD1 (5 bases). Between the trimmed V and J ends, which lost 0 bases and 1 base, there was a span of 13 bases. Germline V CDR1 and CDR2: MGHRA, YSYEKL. The CDR3 is made up of 17 amino acids. Written as DNA, the CDR3 is TGCGCCAGCAGCCAAGATGGGGCCAGGCGGAGCAATCAGCCCCAGCATTTT. It specifies CASSQDGARRSNQPQHF.

The chain couples TRBV7-3 to TRBJ2-1; a possible D gene is TRBD2 (5 bases). CDR1 SGHTA and CDR2 FQGTGA come from the germline V gene. Trimming stripped 5 bases from V and 4 bases from J, with 12 bases between. The CDR3 is made up of 14 amino acids. For the CDR3, the DNA is TGTGCCAGCAGCCCCCGGACTGCTTACAATGAGCAGTTCTTC. Translation gives CASSPRTAYNEQFF.

This chain uses TRBV25-1 with TRBJ2-7; D is unclear. The CDR3 loop spans 14 amino acids. In germline, CDR1 is MGHDK, CDR2 SYGVNS. V lost 0 bases, J lost 0 bases, and 6 bases lay in between. CDR3 in amino acids: CASSEYGPSYEQYF. In DNA form, the CDR3 reads TGTGCCAGCAGTGAATATGGCCCCTCCTACGAGCAGTACTTC.

The chain has TRBV18 and TRBJ1-2; weak D call: TRBD1 (5 bases). The CDR3 totals 16 residues. Germline V gene data show CDR1 as KGHSH and CDR2 as LQKENI. Trimming cost V 0 bases and J 2 bases, with 13 bases left between them. The CDR3 sequence is CASSPPNIGHNYGYTF. As DNA, the CDR3 is TGTGCCAGCTCACCACCGAATATAGGACACAACTATGGCTACACCTTC.

The chain couples TRBV5-5 to TRBJ1-1; TRBD1 agrees at 7 bases. Germline V gives CDR1 SGHKS, CDR2 YYEKEE (reference sequence). The CDR3 has 15 residues. Trimming took 2 bases from V and 3 from J; bases not matched to a gene: 7. CDR3 sequence reads: CASSFGGGPDTEAFF. The CDR3 nucleotides read TGTGCCAGCAGCTTCGGAGGGGGCCCCGACACTGAAGCTTTCTTT.

The V and J genes are TRBV2 and TRBJ1-5, with 8 bases aligning to TRBD1. Germline CDR1 SNHLY, CDR2 FYNNEI. This CDR3 comprises 14 residues. Trimming at V came to 5 bases and at J to 4 bases, leaving 4 bases not matched to a gene. The CDR3 here is CASSRTGKNQPQHF. In DNA form, the CDR3 reads TGTGCCAGCAGTCGGACAGGGAAAAATCAGCCCCAGCATTTT.

The chain recombines TRBV5-1 with TRBJ1-1, with D possibly matching TRBD1 (6 bases). The CDR3 covers 17 residues. V lost 0 bases, J lost 1 base, and 16 bases lay in between. CDR1 and CDR2 from the germline V gene are SGHRS and YFSETQ. The CDR3: CASSLDGGGRGNTEAFF. CDR3 DNA sequence: TGCGCCAGCAGCTTGGACGGGGGGGGGCGCGGGAACACTGAAGCTTTCTTT.

CDR3 amino acids: CASSPAGFYEQYF. DNA for the CDR3: TGTGCCAGCAGCCCTGCCGGTTTTTACGAGCAGTACTTC. The chain joins TRBV27 to TRBJ2-7; D is unclear. V lost 6 bases to trimming and J lost 4 bases, with 13 bases between them. The CDR3 is 13 residues long. Germline CDR1 and CDR2: MNHEY and SMNVEV (reference sequence).

V and J are TRBV28 and TRBJ1-2, with D maybe TRBD1 (6 bases). The CDR3 has 15 amino acids. The V gene's germline CDR1 is MDHEN and CDR2 SYDVKM. Trimming shortened V by 8 bases and J by 4 bases, and 20 bases separated the two germline ends. CDR3 loop: CASAWTGGASYGYTF. DNA for the CDR3: TGTGCCAGCGCGTGGACGGGGGGCGCTTCCTATGGCTACACCTTC.

The genes are TRBV28 and TRBJ1-5; 7 nucleotides agree with TRBD1. The CDR3 runs 14 residues. With 2 bases clipped from V and 7 bases from J, the junction kept 5 bases outside the gene matches. CDR1 MDHEN and CDR2 SYDVKM come from the germline V gene. In nucleotides, the CDR3 is TGTGCCAGCAGTTTACAGACAGGGTACCAGCCCCAGCATTTT. This sequence encodes CASSLQTGYQPQHF.

Comment on this clone: Other DNA sequences within the sample encode an identical CDR3. The genes are TRBV4-1 and TRBJ1-2, with a weak D call TRBD1 (5 bases). CDR3 length equals 15 residues. Trimming shortened V by 2 bases and J by 4 bases, and 14 bases separated the two germline ends. Germline lookup yields CDR1 MGHRA and CDR2 YSYEKL. The CDR3 DNA follows: TGCGCCAGCAGCCAACAGCTAGGCGGGGGCTATGGCTACACCTTC. Protein: CASSQQLGGGYGYTF.

The chain joins TRBV7-6 to TRBJ1-1; D is uncertain. This CDR3 is built from 13 residues. V lost 2 bases and J lost 1, with 5 bases in between. The germline gives CDR1 SGHVS, CDR2 FNYEAQ. CDR3 region: CASSLQENTEAFF. The CDR3 DNA reads as TGTGCCAGCAGCTTACAGGAGAACACTGAAGCTTTCTTT.

The chain recombines TRBV14 with TRBJ2-4; TRBD2 is a possible D gene (6 bases). The CDR3 consists of 13 residues. CDR1 SGHDN and CDR2 FVKESK come from the germline V gene. Trimming stripped 4 bases from V and 7 bases from J, with 11 bases between. The CDR3 protein is CASSPSGGNIQYF. The CDR3 DNA follows: TGTGCCAGCAGCCCGAGTGGGGGGAACATTCAGTACTTC.

V and J are TRBV19 and TRBJ2-7; TRBD1 matches 9 bases. The germline V gene encodes CDR1 LNHDA and CDR2 SQIVND (reference sequence). This CDR3 has 14 residues. Germline trimming cut 5 bases from V and 3 bases from J; bases unmatched to any gene: 5. CDR3 in amino acids: CASSWDREGYEQYF. CDR3 in DNA: TGTGCCAGTAGTTGGGACAGGGAGGGCTACGAGCAGTACTTC.

The chain recombines TRBV4-1 with TRBJ2-1; D gene uncertain. Germline CDR1 MGHRA, CDR2 YSYEKL. V was cut by 2 bases and J by 5 bases, with 4 bases left in between. The CDR3 is 12 residues long. This CDR3 reads CASSQYNNEQFF. In DNA form, the CDR3 reads TGCGCCAGCAGCCAATATAACAATGAGCAGTTCTTC.

The CDR3 DNA sequence: TGTGCCAGCAGATGGACTAGTAGCTCCTACAATGAGCAGTTCTTC. Its translation: CASRWTSSSYNEQFF. The gene calls are TRBV27 and TRBJ2-1; 7 bases fit TRBD2. The CDR3 is made up of 15 amino acids. The germline V gene encodes CDR1 MNHEY and CDR2 SMNVEV (reference sequence). The junction had 5 bases not matched to a gene; V was cut back by 6 bases and J by 0 bases.

The chain combines TRBV6-5 with TRBJ1-6; TRBD1 matches at 9 bases. V lost 8 bases, J lost 10 bases, and 6 bases stayed unmatched. Looked up from germline, CDR1 is MNHEY and CDR2 is SVGAGI. The CDR3 runs 13 residues. CDR3 nucleotides: TGTGCCAGCCAGGGACAGGGAGGATCACCCCTCCACTTT. This sequence encodes CASQGQGGSPLHF.

The chain joins TRBV18 to TRBJ1-1, with TRBD1 matching over 8 bases. V shed 4 bases and J 5 bases; nucleotides not matched to a gene: 6. Germline V CDR1 and CDR2: KGHSH, LQKENI. This CDR3 contains 14 residues. Here the CDR3 reads CASSRRGLGTEAFF. For the CDR3, the DNA is TGTGCCAGCTCACGCAGGGGGCTAGGTACTGAAGCTTTCTTT.

The chain couples TRBV29-1 to TRBJ2-2, with 11 bases lining up with TRBD1. V was clipped by 8 bases and J by 7 bases; unmatched bases: 6. Germline V gene sequence: CDR1 SQVTM, CDR2 ANQGSEA. There are 13 residues in the CDR3. The CDR3 protein is CSSRTGGIGELFF. The DNA of the CDR3 is TGCAGCTCTCGGACAGGGGGCATCGGGGAGCTGTTTTTT.

The J gene is TRBJ2-7, the V gene TRBV27, with TRBD1 as a possible D gene (5 bases). Trimming cost V 5 bases and J 3 bases, with 14 bases left between them. The germline gives CDR1 MNHEY, CDR2 SMNVEV (reference sequence). This CDR3 is built from 14 residues. The chain's CDR3 is CASSRTGNVYEQYF. The CDR3 DNA reads TGTGCCAGCAGTAGAACAGGAAATGTCTACGAGCAGTACTTC.

The chain couples TRBV7-8 to TRBJ2-3; D possibly corresponds to TRBD2 (5 bases). The CDR3 totals 16 residues. Looked up from germline, CDR1 is SGHVS and CDR2 is FQNEAQ. V was clipped by 2 bases and J by 2 bases, with 14 bases between them. Here the CDR3 reads CASSLTRRVYTDTQYF. Written as DNA, the CDR3 is TGTGCCAGCAGCTTAACCCGGCGGGTCTACACAGATACGCAGTATTTT.

This clone was detected a few times. The chain is built from TRBV4-3 and TRBJ2-7, with D tentatively TRBD2 (6 bases). V was trimmed by 0 bases and J by 0 bases, leaving 12 bases between them. Germline V lookup: CDR1 LGHNA, CDR2 YSLEER. CDR3 length equals 16 residues. For the CDR3, the DNA is TGCGCCAGCAGCCAAGAGGTAGGAGGGGACTCCTACGAGCAGTACTTC. The encoded protein is CASSQEVGGDSYEQYF.